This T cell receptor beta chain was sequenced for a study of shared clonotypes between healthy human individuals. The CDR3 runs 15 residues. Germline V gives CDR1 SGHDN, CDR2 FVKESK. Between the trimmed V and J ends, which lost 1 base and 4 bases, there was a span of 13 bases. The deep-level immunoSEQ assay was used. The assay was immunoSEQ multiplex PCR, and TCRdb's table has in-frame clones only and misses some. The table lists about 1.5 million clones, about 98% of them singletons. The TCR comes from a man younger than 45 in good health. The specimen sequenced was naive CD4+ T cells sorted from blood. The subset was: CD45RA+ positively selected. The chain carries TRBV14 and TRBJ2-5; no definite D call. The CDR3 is CASSQVQLARETQYF. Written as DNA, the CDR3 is TGTGCCAGCAGCCAAGTCCAGTTGGCCCGAGAGACCCAGTACTTC.